This TCR beta chain was sequenced for a study of quantifying T cell responses using KT2 cells. Study overall: cDNA was made from DNase-treated RNA using alpha and beta constant primers.

A single-stranded UMI oligo with SP2 sequence was ligated to cDNA 3' ends. First-round PCR used around 4 cycles and beta primers RC1.1 and RC1.2 covering TRBC1 and TRBC2. From the second PCR onward, TCR alpha and beta chains were processed separately. MiXCR, run by TCRdb on the UMI-ligation and nested PCR reads, gives a single entry per CDR3 protein. This table has about 30,000 distinct CDR3 sequences, approximately 7% appearing once. Germline values: CDR1 DFQATT, CDR2 SNEGSKA (reference sequence). Trimming left V 0 bases short and J 2 bases short, with 15 bases between. CDR3 length: 16 residues. Note on this clonotype: Its antigen is unknown.

Unfractionated PBMC were spiked with known numbers of KT2 clone cells. KT2 cells were mixed with fixed PBMC numbers at varying ratios. Study observations and caveats: KT2 sequences were detected down to about one KT2 cell per 100,000 PBMC.

The chain has TRBV20-1 and TRBJ2-3; D is undetermined. Material for sequencing was PBMCs spiked with cells of the T cell clone KT2. The clonotype originates from a human donor. The CDR3, as DNA: TGCAGTGCTAGAGATCGACGGTTAAGTGTCACAGATACGCAGTATTTT. Amino acids: CSARDRRLSVTDTQYF.